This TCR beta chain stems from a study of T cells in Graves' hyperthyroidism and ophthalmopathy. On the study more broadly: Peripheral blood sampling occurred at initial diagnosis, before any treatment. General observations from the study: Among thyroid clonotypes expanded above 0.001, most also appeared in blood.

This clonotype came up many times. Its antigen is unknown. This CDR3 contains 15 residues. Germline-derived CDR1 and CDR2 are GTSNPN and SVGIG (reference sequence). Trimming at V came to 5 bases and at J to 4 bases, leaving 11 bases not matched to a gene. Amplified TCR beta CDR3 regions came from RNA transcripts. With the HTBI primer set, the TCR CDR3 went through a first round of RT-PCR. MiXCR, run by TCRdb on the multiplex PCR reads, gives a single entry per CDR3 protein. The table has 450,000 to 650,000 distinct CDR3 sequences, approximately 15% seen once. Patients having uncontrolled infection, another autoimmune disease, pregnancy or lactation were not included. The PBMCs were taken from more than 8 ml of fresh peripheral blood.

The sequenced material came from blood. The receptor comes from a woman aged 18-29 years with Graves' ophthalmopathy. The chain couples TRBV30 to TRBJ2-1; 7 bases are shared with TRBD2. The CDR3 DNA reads TGTGCCTGGCCGTCTGGCGGGAGCCAGTACAATGAGCAGTTCTTC. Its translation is CAWPSGGSQYNEQFF.